This paragraph reports one T cell receptor (beta chain). Antigen specificity is unknown. This sample stems from a study of cytomegalovirus exposure and HLA in healthy donors. Study-wide points: Researchers counted 180 or so TCR beta chains as cytomegalovirus-associated. Highly shared sequence variants in one cluster were likely a sequencing artifact. In an earlier analysis, about 90% or about 30%: the productive usage of most TCR beta V segments.

Primers: 60 Vbeta forward and 13 Jbeta reverse. Assay: immunoSEQ multiplex PCR; the TCRdb copy retains only in-frame clones and omits some. The sample holds some 130,000 clones, approximately 84% seen once. The J segment lost 5 bases and the V segment lost 6 bases, leaving 10 bases of the junction unmatched. Looked up from germline, CDR1 is SQVTM and CDR2 is ANQGSEA. The length of the CDR3 is 14 residues. Material: PBMCs. The V gene is TRBV29-1, the J gene TRBJ2-5; 9 bases align to TRBD1. This receptor was obtained from a woman between 18 and 29 years old in good health and CMV-seronegative. CDR3: CSVRNVGQGETQYF. The CDR3 DNA sequence: TGCAGCGTGCGAAATGTAGGACAGGGGGAGACCCAGTACTTC.